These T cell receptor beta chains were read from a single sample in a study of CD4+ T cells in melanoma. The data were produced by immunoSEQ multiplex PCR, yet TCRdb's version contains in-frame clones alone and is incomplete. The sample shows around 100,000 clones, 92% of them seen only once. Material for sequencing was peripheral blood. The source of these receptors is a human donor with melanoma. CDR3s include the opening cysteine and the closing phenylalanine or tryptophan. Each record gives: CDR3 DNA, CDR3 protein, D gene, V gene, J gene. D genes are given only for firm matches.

TGTGCCAGCAGTTTTTCAGTCGAAAAACTGTTTTTT	CASSFSVEKLFF	NA	TRBV28	TRBJ1-4
TGTGCCAGCAGTTTGACAGGGGAAAACATTCAGTACTTC	CASSLTGENIQYF	TRBD1	TRBV27	TRBJ2-4
TGCGCCAGCCTAAGCGGGAGTTACACCGGGGAGCTGTTTTTT	CASLSGSYTGELFF	TRBD2	TRBV10-2	TRBJ2-2
TGTGCCAGCAGTTTTGGTCTCGAGAGGGGCTCCTACAATGAGCAGTTCTTC	CASSFGLERGSYNEQFF	NA	TRBV28	TRBJ2-1
TGTGCTAGTGGTCAACCGGGACAGGGGGTATTATCGACCACTGAAGCTTTCTTT	CASGQPGQGVLSTTEAFF	TRBD1	TRBV12-5	TRBJ1-1
TGTGCCAGCAGCCAAGATCCCCGGGGGGGCTACACCTTC	CASSQDPRGGYTF	NA	TRBV4-2	TRBJ1-2
TGTGCCAGCAGTCGGGACCCCCGCTCCTACGAGCAGTACTTC	CASSRDPRSYEQYF	NA	TRBV6-5	TRBJ2-7
TGTGCCAGCAGTGGCGGACAGGGAAACACAGATACGCAGTATTTT	CASSGGQGNTDTQYF	TRBD1	TRBV2	TRBJ2-3
TGTGCCAGCACCCTAGACAGGAGCTCCTACGAGCAGTACTTC	CASTLDRSSYEQYF	NA	TRBV6-5	TRBJ2-7
TGTGCCAGCAGCTTATCTTCAGAGACCCAGTACTTC	CASSLSSETQYF	NA	TRBV7-9	TRBJ2-5
TGTGCCAGCAGCAAACAGGGCCCGAGTCGACAGCCCCAGCATTTT	CASSKQGPSRQPQHF	NA	TRBV7-8	TRBJ1-5
TGTGCCACCAGCAAGAGCCCACGGTTACTAGAGGTGAACACAGATACGCAGTATTTT	CATSKSPRLLEVNTDTQYF	NA	TRBV15	TRBJ2-3
TGTGCCAGCCGAAGCGGTGTAAGCACAGATACGCAGTATTTT	CASRSGVSTDTQYF	NA	TRBV7-3	TRBJ2-3
TGTGCCAGCAGAAACCTCGGGACAGCTAATGAAAAACTGTTTTTT	CASRNLGTANEKLFF	TRBD1	TRBV7-9	TRBJ1-4
TGTGCCAGCAGTTTCCGCGGGACCCCGGCGAAACCTTATACGCAGTATTTT	CASSFRGTPAKPYTQYF	NA	TRBV27	TRBJ2-3
TGTGCCAGCATCGATAACGGGGGGAACACTGAAGCTTTCTTT	CASIDNGGNTEAFF	NA	TRBV27	TRBJ1-1
TGTGCCAGCAGTGAAGGTGTGGGGGGCGGTGGCTACACCTTC	CASSEGVGGGGYTF	NA	TRBV2	TRBJ1-2
TGTGCCAGCAGCTTAGTAGTTGGGGGGATCAATGAGCAGTTCTTC	CASSLVVGGINEQFF	NA	TRBV7-9	TRBJ2-1